Presented here are 21 T cell receptor beta chains from one specimen sequenced in a study of HIV-infected patients and healthy controls. Roughly three months, about 14 weeks, into antiretroviral therapy, follow-up blood was collected. No cell fractionation was done, so the repertoire covers all unsorted peripheral blood T cells. cDNA was made from about 480 ng RNA using alpha and beta constant primers. Separate chain-specific third strand synthesis with multiplexing indices produced the alpha and beta libraries. Each CDR3 protein is one row after TCRdb ran MiXCR on the 5' RACE reads. The table lists about 14,000 distinct CDR3 sequences, about 12% of them singletons. Here the sequenced sample was blood, taken during antiretroviral therapy. All receptors derive from an adult with HIV infection. The donor label of this sample is uncertain.

This clonotype was observed a few times. CDR3 residues: CASSSGGDAGELFF. The DNA for the CDR3 is TGTGCCAGCAGTAGCGGGGGGGATGCCGGGGAGCTGTTTTTT. The V call is TRBV25-1, the J call TRBJ2-2, with 10 bases that match TRBD2. CDR1 and CDR2 (germline): MGHDK, SYGVNS. V was clipped by 5 bases and J by 6 bases; unmatched bases: 3. The CDR3 consists of 14 residues.

This clonotype was seen many times. This chain connects TRBV6-5 to TRBJ2-7, with TRBD2 matching over 15 bases. The CDR3 is 18 residues long. Germline-derived CDR1 and CDR2 are MNHEY and SVGAGI. V was clipped by 0 bases and J by 2 bases; unmatched bases: 5. CDR3 region: CASSYSGLAGGVPYEQYF. For the CDR3, the DNA is TGTGCCAGCAGTTACTCGGGACTAGCGGGGGGAGTACCCTACGAGCAGTACTTC.

The sample holds many counts of this clonotype. The rearrangement joins TRBV20-1 to TRBJ2-2, with D possibly being TRBD1 (5 bases). V gave up 3 bases and J gave up 3 bases, with 14 bases separating them. CDR1 and CDR2 (germline): DFQATT, SNEGSKA (reference sequence). This CDR3 is 15 amino acids long. The CDR3 sequence is CSARVFGADTGELFF. CDR3 nucleotide sequence: TGCAGTGCTAGGGTTTTTGGGGCCGACACCGGGGAGCTGTTTTTT.

This clonotype was observed many times. The chain uses TRBV6-5 and TRBJ2-5; 7 nucleotides match TRBD1. Germline loops: CDR1 MNHEY, CDR2 SVGAGI. CDR3 length: 14 amino acids. V dropped 6 bases and J dropped 5; count of bases not matched to a gene: 9. CDR3 sequence (DNA): TGTGCCAGCAGCTCGATTGGGACAGTTGAGACCCAGTACTTC. Protein sequence: CASSSIGTVETQYF.

This clonotype was counted many times. The chain has TRBV11-2 and TRBJ2-5; D is uncertain. The CDR3 extends over 13 amino acids. Deletions cut 5 bases from V and 5 bases from J, with 12 bases between. From germline, CDR1 is SGHAT and CDR2 FQNNGV. The CDR3 protein is CASSVGSQETQYF. In nucleotides, the CDR3 is TGTGCCAGCAGCGTCGGGTCCCAGGAGACCCAGTACTTC.

The sample holds a few counts of this clonotype. This chain links TRBV5-1 with TRBJ2-1; TRBD2 matches 14 bases. J gave up 6 bases and V 4 bases, and 3 bases lay outside the gene matches. This CDR3 spans 15 amino acids. The germline V gene encodes CDR1 SGHRS and CDR2 YFSETQ. CDR3 in DNA: TGCGCCAGCAGCATCGGGACTAGCGGGGGCAATGAGCAGTTCTTC. Its translation is CASSIGTSGGNEQFF. The variable domain in full, with the rest retrieved from reference TRBV5-1 and TRBJ2-1, is KAGVTQTPRYLIKTRGQQVTLSCSPISGHRSVSWYQQTPGQGLQFLFEYFSETQRNKGNFPGRFSGRQFSNSRSEMNVSTLELGDSALYLCASSIGTSGGNEQFFGPGTRLTVL.

This clonotype was observed at least ten times. The chain links TRBV27 to TRBJ2-1, with D perhaps TRBD2 (6 bases). CDR1 and CDR2 from the germline V gene are MNHEY and SMNVEV (reference sequence). CDR3 size: 15 residues. V was pared by 3 bases and J by 0 bases, with 9 bases between. The CDR3 coding sequence is TGTGCCAGCAGTTTGGTGGGACTCTCCTACAATGAGCAGTTCTTC. The encoded protein is CASSLVGLSYNEQFF.

In this sample, this clonotype turned up many times. The chain recombines TRBV19 with TRBJ1-5, with a possible D match to TRBD1 (5 bases). The V gene's germline CDR1 is LNHDA and CDR2 SQIVND (reference sequence). The V gene lost 5 bases and the J gene lost 5 bases, with 13 bases spanning the gap. This CDR3 is 14 amino acids long. CDR3 residues: CASSGQGIYQPQHF. CDR3 bases: TGTGCCAGTAGTGGGCAGGGAATATATCAGCCCCAGCATTTT.

At least ten counts were recorded for this clonotype. The chain is built from TRBV5-1 and TRBJ2-7; D is unclear. V shed 3 bases and J shed 2 bases, with 21 bases lying between them. This CDR3 spans 17 amino acids. Germline CDR1 reads SGHRS; CDR2 reads YFSETQ. The CDR3 DNA sequence: TGCGCCAGCAGCTCCCGATGGCCGGGCTCCTCAGCCTACGAGCAGTACTTC. Translating it yields CASSSRWPGSSAYEQYF.

This clonotype was counted many times. J is TRBJ2-3 and V is TRBV3-1; 10 bases line up with TRBD2. Unmatched junction bases numbered 9, after V lost 1 base and J lost 5 bases. Germline assignment: CDR1 LGHDT and CDR2 YNNKEL (reference sequence). This CDR3 has 17 amino acids. The CDR3 loop is CASSQALAGASVDTQYF. In DNA form, the CDR3 reads TGTGCCAGCAGCCAAGCCCTAGCGGGAGCATCTGTAGATACGCAGTATTTT.

This clonotype was seen ten or more times. This chain connects TRBV28 to TRBJ2-1, with a possible D match to TRBD1 (6 bases). Trimming took off 6 bases at V and 3 bases at J, with 15 bases between the two ends. This CDR3 region has 15 residues. Germline lookup yields CDR1 MDHEN and CDR2 SYDVKM. DNA of the CDR3: TGTGCCAGCAGACCTACAGGGTCACGCTACAATGAGCAGTTCTTC. Protein sequence: CASRPTGSRYNEQFF. The full variable domain, in which reference TRBV28 and TRBJ2-1 provide the parts outside the CDR3, is DVKVTQSSRYLVKRTGEKVFLECVQDMDHENMFWYRQDPGLGLRLIYFSYDVKMKEKGDIPEGYSVSREKKERFSLILESASTNQTSMYLCASRPTGSRYNEQFFGPGTRLTVL.

This clonotype was recorded at least ten times. The rearrangement joins TRBV14 to TRBJ2-5; D may match TRBD1 or TRBD2 (5 bases each). The CDR3 totals 14 residues. Germline V gives CDR1 SGHDN, CDR2 FVKESK. The germline V and J ends were trimmed by 1 base and 7 bases, with 13 bases remaining between them. CDR3 in amino acids: CASSQVRGRGTQYF. As DNA, the CDR3 is TGTGCCAGCAGCCAAGTACGGGGCCGGGGGACCCAGTACTTC.

This clonotype was seen ten or more times. The rearrangement uses TRBV5-1 and TRBJ2-3; D is perhaps TRBD1 or TRBD2 (5 bases each). The CDR3 has 16 amino acids. Trimming took 3 bases from V and 6 from J, leaving 20 bases between them. The germline CDR1 and CDR2 sequences are SGHRS and YFSETQ. The CDR3 loop reads CASSWGFRQHTDTQYF. The CDR3 coding sequence is TGCGCCAGCAGCTGGGGGTTTAGACAGCACACGGATACGCAGTATTTT.

This clonotype was counted at least ten times. The chain employs TRBV6-5 and TRBJ1-3; TRBD1 agrees at 7 bases. Germline V CDR1 and CDR2: MNHEY, SVGAGI. The CDR3 has 15 residues. After removal of 0 bases from V and 2 bases from J, the junction contained 1 base not matched to a gene. The CDR3 DNA reads TGTGCCAGCAGTTACTCGACAGGGACTGGAAACACCATATATTTT. This translates into CASSYSTGTGNTIYF.

By sample fraction, this clonotype is medium-sized. The chain employs TRBV5-1 and TRBJ1-1; D is perhaps TRBD1 (5 bases). The germline V gene has CDR1 SGHRS and CDR2 YFSETQ. V was pared by 9 bases and J by 6 bases, with 21 bases between. CDR3 size: 14 residues. Here the CDR3 DNA reads TGCGCCACCCGCTCGGGGCCGGGGGGTGCTGAAGCTTTCTTT. As protein: CATRSGPGGAEAFF.

This clonotype has ten or more counts. The chain recombines TRBV12-5 with TRBJ2-7; 8 bases match TRBD1. V gave up 3 bases and J gave up 2 bases; unmatched junction bases: 6. The CDR3 is made up of 15 amino acids. Germline loops: CDR1 LGHNT, CDR2 FRNRAP. Written as DNA, the CDR3 is TGTGCTAGTGGTTTTAGGGACAGGCGTACCTACGAGCAGTACTTC. The encoded protein is CASGFRDRRTYEQYF.

This clonotype was detected ten times or more. This chain links TRBV7-6 with TRBJ2-5; D gene unclear. The CDR3 extends over 12 amino acids. Trimming took 1 base from V and 5 from J, leaving 5 bases between them. The germline V gene has CDR1 SGHVS and CDR2 FNYEAQ. CDR3 sequence reads: CASSLVSETQYF. CDR3 in DNA: TGTGCCAGCAGCTTAGTATCGGAGACCCAGTACTTC.

This clonotype has more than one count but fewer than ten. The rearrangement uses TRBV10-3 and TRBJ2-2; TRBD2 matches at 13 bases. This CDR3 spans 16 amino acids. Germline CDR1 ENHRY, CDR2 SYGVKD. Germline trimming cut 10 bases from V and 4 bases from J; bases unmatched to any gene: 9. The CDR3 sequence: CATDPGLAGSTGELFF. The CDR3 nucleotides read TGTGCCACCGATCCGGGACTAGCGGGAAGCACCGGGGAGCTGTTTTTT.

In its sample, this clonotype was seen many times. The chain employs TRBV6-6 and TRBJ2-2; D gene ambiguous. Germline V gene sequence: CDR1 MNHNY, CDR2 SVGAGI (reference sequence). The V end was cut by 5 bases, the J end by 2 bases, with 9 bases between. The CDR3 spans 14 residues. The CDR3 sequence: CASSRQDNTGELFF. The CDR3 nucleotides read TGTGCCAGCAGTCGTCAGGATAACACCGGGGAGCTGTTTTTT.

This clonotype was observed at least ten times. The chain uses TRBV7-7 and TRBJ2-1; D remains ambiguous. The germline V gene has CDR1 SSHAT and CDR2 FNYEAQ (reference sequence). The CDR3 totals 15 residues. The V end lost 5 bases, the J end lost 0 bases, and 11 bases lay between the germline ends. The CDR3 sequence is CASSPQPSSYNEQFF. The DNA of the CDR3 is TGTGCCAGCAGCCCCCAGCCGAGCTCCTACAATGAGCAGTTCTTC.

This clonotype has ten or more counts. This rearrangement joins TRBV7-9 to TRBJ1-5; D gene ambiguous. Germline lookup yields CDR1 SEHNR and CDR2 FQNEAQ (reference sequence). The CDR3 runs 14 residues. Trimming cost V 0 bases and J 3 bases, with 6 bases left between them. The CDR3 sequence is CASSLAGVNQPQHF. The CDR3 DNA follows: TGTGCCAGCAGCTTAGCTGGGGTCAATCAGCCCCAGCATTTT.